This is a list of T cell receptor beta chains from one sample in a study of blood T cell repertoires in COVID-19. Data came from immunoSEQ multiplex PCR; TCRdb stores just in-frame clones and leaves some out. The sample consists of about 190,000 clones, around 91% of them appearing once. The sequenced material came from peripheral blood. All receptors derive from a man aged 50 or older with acute or convalescent COVID-19. The CDR3 runs from the conserved cysteine through the conserved F or W. The size field is filled for only some rows; it gives once, few, many or a size class.

cdr3_aa	v_call	j_call	clone_size
CASSPTGQGSGYTF	TRBV28	TRBJ1-2	once
CASSLVSGQNSPLHF	TRBV4-2	TRBJ1-6	.
CASSPGWGEFF	TRBV3-1/TRBV3-2	TRBJ2-1	once
CASSLVGTARRDEQFF	TRBV7-2	TRBJ2-1	.
CASSPPRDFNYGYTF	TRBV7-9	TRBJ1-2	once
CASSKVVTGRYNSPLHF	TRBV21-1	TRBJ1-6	.
CASSKRGPPFSTDTQYF	TRBV9	TRBJ2-3	once
CASSLRAGGSYNEQFF	TRBV9	TRBJ2-1	.
CASSSGQGTGYGYTF	TRBV5-1	TRBJ1-2	.
CASSPRTGVAQPQHF	TRBV7-8	TRBJ1-5	.
CASSFRGQNEKLFF	TRBV7-9	TRBJ1-4	few
CASSAGTGSGNTIYF	TRBV7-6	TRBJ1-3	.
CASSGGGGGSQPQHF	TRBV28	TRBJ1-5	.
CASSQDAATTDTQYF	TRBV4-1	TRBJ2-3	few
CASSFRQGTDTQYF	TRBV5-8	TRBJ2-3	.
CAWSIGGNQPQHF	TRBV30	TRBJ1-5	.
CASSPTSGGTYEQYF	TRBV28	TRBJ2-7	.
CAWSGAGGPNQPQHF	TRBV30	TRBJ1-5	.
CASSQANSLYGYTF	TRBV4-3	TRBJ1-2	.
CASSLGSVQETQYF	TRBV7-9	TRBJ2-5	.
CASSSLDRGYNEQFF	TRBV18	TRBJ2-1	.
CASSLSRSSSYEQYF	TRBV27	TRBJ2-7	.
CASSLARGYEQYF	TRBV5-5	TRBJ2-7	.
CASKGDSYNSPLHF	TRBV19	TRBJ1-6	.
CASSQVVEDTGELFF	TRBV4-2	TRBJ2-2	.
CAIWGWEGSNYGYTF	TRBV10-3	TRBJ1-2	.
CASPNQTGIDTEAFF	TRBV9	TRBJ1-1	.